These T cell receptor beta chains were read from a single sample in a study of metastatic and nonmetastatic thyroid tumors. TCRdb reassembled clones from the PCR reads with MiXCR. Of around 28,000 clones in the sample, 3.5% to 4.5% were seen once. Material for sequencing was blood. The receptors originated from a male donor with papillary thyroid cancer or a benign thyroid nodule (not recorded which). Some clones in this sample may be carry-over from other donors' samples. CDR3s include the opening cysteine and the closing phenylalanine or tryptophan. A D gene is named only where the DNA matches it firmly. Size is stated for part of the rows, as once, few or many counts, or as a class when the clone is expanded.

V	J	D	size	length	DNA	CDR3
TRBV9	TRBJ2-5	NA	NA	15	TGTGCCAGCAGCTTAAGAACTAGCCGAGGAGAGACCCAGTACTTC	CASSLRTSRGETQYF
TRBV10-2	TRBJ2-5	NA	few	15	TGCGCCAGCACCTCTATCGGGGGTAGCAGAGAGACCCAGTACTTC	CASTSIGGSRETQYF
TRBV5-1	TRBJ2-2	NA	few	14	TGCGCCAGCAGCTTGATGGCGGGTACCGGGGAGCTGTTTTTT	CASSLMAGTGELFF
TRBV6-1	TRBJ1-1	NA	few	12	TGTGCCAGCAGCCGGGCCATCACTGAAGCTTTCTTT	CASSRAITEAFF
TRBV5-6	TRBJ2-5	TRBD2	NA	15	TGTGCCAGCAGCTTGGGAACTAGCGGGATGGAGACCCAGTACTTC	CASSLGTSGMETQYF
TRBV19	TRBJ1-1	TRBD1	many	14	TGTGCCAGTAGTTCCCGGACAGGGGAAACTGAAGCTTTCTTT	CASSSRTGETEAFF
TRBV3-1	TRBJ1-1	TRBD1	many	13	TGTGCCAGCAGCCAAGGCGGACAGGGGGTAGCTTTCTTT	CASSQGGQGVAFF
TRBV6-4	TRBJ2-1	TRBD2	many	15	TGTGCCAGCAGTCCGGGTATAGCGGGAGTAGGTGAGCAGTTCTTC	CASSPGIAGVGEQFF
TRBV7-9	TRBJ2-7	NA	many	14	TGTGCCAGCAGCTTAACGGGATTCTCCTACGAGCAGTACTTC	CASSLTGFSYEQYF
TRBV5-1	TRBJ1-1	NA	NA	15	TGCGCCAACAGCTGGTCCGCTCGGGGGAACACTGAAGCTTTCTTT	CANSWSARGNTEAFF
TRBV20-1	TRBJ2-7	TRBD2	NA	13	TGCAGTGCTCCTAGCGGGAGGTCCTACGAGCAGTACTTC	CSAPSGRSYEQYF
TRBV27	TRBJ2-3	NA	medium-sized	13	TGTGCCAGCAGCAGGTACGGCACAGATACGCAGTATTTT	CASSRYGTDTQYF
TRBV7-9	TRBJ2-1	NA	NA	15	TGTGCCAGCAGCTTTTGGGGATCCGTGGGGTTTGAGCAGTTCTTC	CASSFWGSVGFEQFF
TRBV6-1	TRBJ1-2	NA	few	13	TGTGCCAGCAGCCCACTCGGACGGCGTGGCTACACCTTC	CASSPLGRRGYTF
TRBV20-1	TRBJ1-5	TRBD1	many	12	TGCAGTGCACGGACAGGGGGCCAGCCCCAGCATTTT	CSARTGGQPQHF
TRBV29-1	TRBJ2-3	NA	many	16	TGCAGCGTTGAAGATCGCCTAGTCCTTAGCACAGATACGCAGTATTTT	CSVEDRLVLSTDTQYF
TRBV6-1	TRBJ2-3	NA	medium-sized	15	TGTGCCAGCAGTGAACGATACGGGAGTTGGGATACGCAGTATTTT	CASSERYGSWDTQYF
TRBV20-1	TRBJ2-4	NA	few	16	TGCAGTGCTAGGGTCGCGGCGAATCTAGCCAAAAACATTCAGTACTTC	CSARVAANLAKNIQYF
TRBV19	TRBJ1-4	NA	NA	15	TGTGCCAGTAGCTTGGAGGGACTGCCTAATGAAAAACTGTTTTTT	CASSLEGLPNEKLFF
TRBV20-1	TRBJ2-1	TRBD2	NA	15	TGCAGTGCTGGAGATAGCGGGAGGGCCATCAATGAGCAGTTCTTC	CSAGDSGRAINEQFF
TRBV6-1	TRBJ1-2	TRBD1	NA	15	TGTGCCAGCAGTGAGGGGACAGCCACTAACTATGGCTACACCTTC	CASSEGTATNYGYTF
TRBV24-1	TRBJ2-7	NA	medium-sized	12	TGTGCCACCAGCTCAGGGGTCGACGAGCAGTACTTC	CATSSGVDEQYF
TRBV5-1	TRBJ2-3	TRBD2	few	17	TGCGCCAGCAGCCGAGGAACCGGGACTAAGAGTACAGATACGCAGTATTTT	CASSRGTGTKSTDTQYF
TRBV6-2/TRBV6-3	TRBJ1-2	NA	NA	15	TGTGCCAGCACTCCTTCCTCGTCCGGGGCCTATGGCTACACCTTC	CASTPSSSGAYGYTF
TRBV20-1	TRBJ2-7	NA	NA	12	TGCAGTTCAGCGGTACCCACAGGCGAGCAGTACTTC	CSSAVPTGEQYF
TRBV24-1	TRBJ2-5	NA	many	13	TGTGCCACCAGTTTACAGACCCAAGAGACCCAGTACTTC	CATSLQTQETQYF
TRBV20-1	TRBJ1-5	TRBD1	many	14	TGCAGTGCTAGCCGGACAGGGGGTAATCAGCCCCAGCATTTT	CSASRTGGNQPQHF
TRBV19	TRBJ2-5	NA	NA	17	TGTGTCAGTAGCATCACGGCAGGGGTGGGGCGGCAAGAGACCCAGTACTTC	CVSSITAGVGRQETQYF
TRBV7-3	TRBJ2-3	NA	once	15	TGTGCCAGCAACCCGGGATCGGGTTACACAGATACGCAGTATTTT	CASNPGSGYTDTQYF
TRBV20-1	TRBJ2-3	TRBD2	many	15	TGCAGTGCTAGTCTCGGGGGGGGACCCACAGATACGCAGTATTTT	CSASLGGGPTDTQYF
TRBV6-4	TRBJ1-1	NA	few	14	TGTGCCAGCAGTGATGGGGTAGAGAGCACTGGAGCTTTCTTT	CASSDGVESTGAFF
TRBV7-9	TRBJ1-3	NA	many	16	TGTGCCAGCAGCTTAGCGGCGCCGTTCTCTGGAAACACCATATATTTT	CASSLAAPFSGNTIYF
TRBV6-1	TRBJ2-7	NA	NA	12	TGTGCCACAAGCTACTTAGGGGCCGAGCAGTACTTC	CATSYLGAEQYF
TRBV3-2	TRBJ2-3	NA	many	17	TGTGCCAGCAGCCAAGAGGGACAGGGAAGCAGCACAGATACGCAGTATTTT	CASSQEGQGSSTDTQYF
TRBV6-9	TRBJ2-7	TRBD1	NA	16	TGTGCCAGCATTTCGTCTCCCGGGACAGGGGGCGGGGAGCAGTACTTC	CASISSPGTGGGEQYF
TRBV20-1	TRBJ2-7	TRBD1	many	16	TGCAGTGCTAGAGATCCGAAAGGACAGGGAATCCACGAGCAGTACTTC	CSARDPKGQGIHEQYF
TRBV7-2	TRBJ2-7	NA	many	15	TGTGCCAGCAGCTCGGACGGAAGGGGCTCCTACGAGCAGTACTTC	CASSSDGRGSYEQYF
TRBV5-1	TRBJ2-1	NA	many	15	TGCGCCAGCAGGGGTTGGGGCTCCAAGTACAATGAGCAGTTCTTC	CASRGWGSKYNEQFF
TRBV5-1	TRBJ1-3	NA	NA	16	TGCGCCAGCAGCTTGGGGGTACAGGGACCTGGAAACACCATATATTTT	CASSLGVQGPGNTIYF
TRBV6-2/TRBV6-3	TRBJ1-2	TRBD1	few	14	TGTGCCAGCAGAGACAGGGGTGCTAACTATGGCTACACCTTC	CASRDRGANYGYTF
TRBV12-3/TRBV12-4	TRBJ2-1	TRBD1	NA	15	TGTGCCAGCAGTTCGGACAGGGGGCCCTACAATGAGCAGTTCTTC	CASSSDRGPYNEQFF
TRBV20-1	TRBJ2-7	TRBD1	few	12	TGCAGTGCTAGCAGGACAGGGCGCGAGCAGTACTTC	CSASRTGREQYF
TRBV29-1	TRBJ1-1	TRBD1	few	12	TGCAGCATCTGGACAGGGGGGACTGAAGCTTTCTTT	CSIWTGGTEAFF
TRBV5-6	TRBJ2-3	TRBD1	many	18	TGTGCCAGCAGCTTGGCCAGTTGGGGACAGGGTCGGACAGATACGCAGTATTTT	CASSLASWGQGRTDTQYF
TRBV19	TRBJ2-3	TRBD2	medium-sized	15	TGTGCCAGTAGTTCGACTAGCGGGAGTGCAGATACGCAGTATTTT	CASSSTSGSADTQYF
TRBV27	TRBJ1-2	NA	medium-sized	13	TGTGCCAGCAGTTTAGGGCAGGGCTATGGCTACACCTTC	CASSLGQGYGYTF